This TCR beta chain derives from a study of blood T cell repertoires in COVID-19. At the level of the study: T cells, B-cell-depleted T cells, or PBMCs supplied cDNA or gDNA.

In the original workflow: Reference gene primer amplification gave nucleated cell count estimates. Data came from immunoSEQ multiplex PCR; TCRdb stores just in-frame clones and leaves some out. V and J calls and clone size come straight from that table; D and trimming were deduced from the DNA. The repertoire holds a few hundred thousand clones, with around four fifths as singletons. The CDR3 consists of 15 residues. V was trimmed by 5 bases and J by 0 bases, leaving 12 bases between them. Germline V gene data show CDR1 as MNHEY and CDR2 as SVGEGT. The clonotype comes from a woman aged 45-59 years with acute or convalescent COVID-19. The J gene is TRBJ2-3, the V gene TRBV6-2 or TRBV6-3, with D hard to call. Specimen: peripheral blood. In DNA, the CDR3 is TGTGCCAGCAGTCCCGTCTGGGCTAGCACAGATACGCAGTATTTT. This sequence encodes CASSPVWASTDTQYF.